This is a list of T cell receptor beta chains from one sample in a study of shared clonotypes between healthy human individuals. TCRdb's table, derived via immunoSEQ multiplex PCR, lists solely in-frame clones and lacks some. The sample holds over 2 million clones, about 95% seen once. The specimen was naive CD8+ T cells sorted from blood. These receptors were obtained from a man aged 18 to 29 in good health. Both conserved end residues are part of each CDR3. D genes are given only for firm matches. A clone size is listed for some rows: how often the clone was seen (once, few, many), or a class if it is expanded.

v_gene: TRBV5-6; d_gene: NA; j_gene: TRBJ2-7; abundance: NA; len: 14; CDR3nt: TGTGCCAGCAGCGACGGGATTCTCTCCTACGAGCAGTACTTC; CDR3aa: CASSDGILSYEQYF
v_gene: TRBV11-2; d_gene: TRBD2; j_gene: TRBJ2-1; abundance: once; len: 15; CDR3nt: TGTGCCAGCAACCTGGGACTAGGCGTGTACAATGAGCAGTTCTTC; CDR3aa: CASNLGLGVYNEQFF
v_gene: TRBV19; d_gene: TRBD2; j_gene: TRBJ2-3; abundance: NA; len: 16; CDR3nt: TGTGCCAGTAGTATAGATGGGACTAGCAACACAGATACGCAGTATTTT; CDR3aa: CASSIDGTSNTDTQYF
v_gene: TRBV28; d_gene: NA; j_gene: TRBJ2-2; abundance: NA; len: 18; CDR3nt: TGTGCCAGCAGTTTATCCTTGGTGGAGGGAGTAAGCACCGGGGAGCTGTTTTTT; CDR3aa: CASSLSLVEGVSTGELFF
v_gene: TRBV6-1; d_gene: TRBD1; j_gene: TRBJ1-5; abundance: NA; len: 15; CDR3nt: TGTGCCAGCAGTGTGACAGGGGGGGCCAATCAGCCCCAGCATTTT; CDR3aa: CASSVTGGANQPQHF
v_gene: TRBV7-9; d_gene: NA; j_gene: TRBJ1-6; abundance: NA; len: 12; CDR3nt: TGTGCCAGCTTGGCCGACAATTCACCCCTCCACTTT; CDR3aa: CASLADNSPLHF
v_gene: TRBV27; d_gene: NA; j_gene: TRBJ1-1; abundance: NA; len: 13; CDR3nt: TGTGCCAGCAGTCCCGGGCTGAACACTGAAGCTTTCTTT; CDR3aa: CASSPGLNTEAFF
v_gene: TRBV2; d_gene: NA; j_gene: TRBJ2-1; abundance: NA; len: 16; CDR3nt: TGTGCCAGCATAAGAGGGGGAGGAGGCGAGTACAATGAGCAGTTCTTC; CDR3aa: CASIRGGGGEYNEQFF
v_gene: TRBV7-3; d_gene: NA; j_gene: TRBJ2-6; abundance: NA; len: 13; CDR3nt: TGTGCCAGCAGCTTAACGGGAGCCAACGTCCTGACTTTC; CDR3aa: CASSLTGANVLTF
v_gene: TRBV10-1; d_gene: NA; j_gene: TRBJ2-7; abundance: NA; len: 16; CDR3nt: TGCGCCAGCAGTGAGTCGACAGGCCTCGATCCGTACGAGCAGTACTTC; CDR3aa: CASSESTGLDPYEQYF
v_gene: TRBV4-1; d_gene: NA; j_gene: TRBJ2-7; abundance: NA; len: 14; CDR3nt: TGCGCCAGCAGCCAACGGGACTTATCCTACGAGCAGTACTTC; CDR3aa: CASSQRDLSYEQYF
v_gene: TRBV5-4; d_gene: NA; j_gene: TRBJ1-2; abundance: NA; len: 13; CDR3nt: TGTGCCAGCAGCTTGGCTCGGGACTATGGCTACACCTTC; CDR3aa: CASSLARDYGYTF
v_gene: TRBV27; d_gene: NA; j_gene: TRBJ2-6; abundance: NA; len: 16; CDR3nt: TGTGCCAGCAGCCTCCTCGGTGTCTCTGGGGCCAACGTCCTGACTTTC; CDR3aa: CASSLLGVSGANVLTF
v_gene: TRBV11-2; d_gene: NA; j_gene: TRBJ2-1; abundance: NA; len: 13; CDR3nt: TGTGCCAGCAGCGACATCTCCTACAATGAGCAGTTCTTC; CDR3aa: CASSDISYNEQFF
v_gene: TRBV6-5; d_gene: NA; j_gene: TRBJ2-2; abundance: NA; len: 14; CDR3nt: TGTGCCAGCAGTTCCGAGGGAGTCGGCGGGGAGCTGTTTTTT; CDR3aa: CASSSEGVGGELFF
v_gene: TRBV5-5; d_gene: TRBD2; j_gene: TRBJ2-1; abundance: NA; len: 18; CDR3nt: TGTGCCAGCAGCTCCACTAGCGGGGGGCCAATGAACATCAATGAGCAGTTCTTC; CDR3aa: CASSSTSGGPMNINEQFF